This T cell receptor beta chain was captured in a study of CD8+CD57+ T cells in acquired aplastic anemia. Profiling of TCR beta VDJ combinations and CDR3 sequences used genomic DNA as template. TCRdb passed the reads through MiXCR, listing each CDR3 protein once. Among 160,000 or so distinct CDR3 sequences listed, about 50% were seen once. V was clipped by 5 bases and J by 7 bases, with 12 bases between them. The CDR3 is made up of 13 amino acids. CDR1 and CDR2 (germline): MDHEN, SYDVKM. This clonotype was detected only a few times. Previously, flow cytometry had revealed CD8+CD57+ cell expansion in the patients chosen for sequencing. All participating patients were living with severe acquired aplastic anemia.

This TCR was sampled from a human donor with aplastic anemia. The chain uses TRBV28 and TRBJ1-3; D might be TRBD1 (5 bases). The sample taken for sequencing was sorted CD4+, CD8+, or CD8+CD57+ T cells (not recorded which) from PBMCs. Here the CDR3 reads CASSPGFENTIYF. CDR3 sequence (DNA): TGTGCCAGCAGTCCAGGGTTTGAGAACACCATATATTTT.